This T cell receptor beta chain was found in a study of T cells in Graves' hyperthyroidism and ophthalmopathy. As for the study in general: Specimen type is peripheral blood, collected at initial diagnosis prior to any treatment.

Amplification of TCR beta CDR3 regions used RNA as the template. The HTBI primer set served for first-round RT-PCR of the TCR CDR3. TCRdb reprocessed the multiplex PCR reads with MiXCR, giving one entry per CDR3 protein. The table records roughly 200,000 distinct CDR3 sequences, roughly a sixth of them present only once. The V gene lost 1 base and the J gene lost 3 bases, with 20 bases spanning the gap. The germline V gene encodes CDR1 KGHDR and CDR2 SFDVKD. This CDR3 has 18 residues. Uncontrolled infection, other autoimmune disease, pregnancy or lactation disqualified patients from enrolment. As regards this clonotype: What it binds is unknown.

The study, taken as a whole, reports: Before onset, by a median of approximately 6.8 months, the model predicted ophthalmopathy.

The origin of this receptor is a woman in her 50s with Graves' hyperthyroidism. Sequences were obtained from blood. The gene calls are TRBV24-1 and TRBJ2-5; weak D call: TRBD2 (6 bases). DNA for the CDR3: TGTGCCACCAGTGATTTCAATACCGGGACTCCCGGGGAAGAGACCCAGTACTTC. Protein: CATSDFNTGTPGEETQYF.